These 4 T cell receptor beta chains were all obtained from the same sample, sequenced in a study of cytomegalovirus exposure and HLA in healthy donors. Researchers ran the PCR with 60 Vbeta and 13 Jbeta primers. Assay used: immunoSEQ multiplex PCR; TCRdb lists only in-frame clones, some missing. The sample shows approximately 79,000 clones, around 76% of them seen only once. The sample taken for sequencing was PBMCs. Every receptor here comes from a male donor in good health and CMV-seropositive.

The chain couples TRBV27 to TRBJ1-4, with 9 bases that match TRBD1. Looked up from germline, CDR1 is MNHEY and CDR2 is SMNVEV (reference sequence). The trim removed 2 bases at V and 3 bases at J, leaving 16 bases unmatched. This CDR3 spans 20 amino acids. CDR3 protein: CASSLKTGTGYFSANEKLFF. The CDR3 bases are TGTGCCAGCAGTTTAAAGACCGGGACAGGGTACTTTTCAGCTAATGAAAAACTGTTTTTT.

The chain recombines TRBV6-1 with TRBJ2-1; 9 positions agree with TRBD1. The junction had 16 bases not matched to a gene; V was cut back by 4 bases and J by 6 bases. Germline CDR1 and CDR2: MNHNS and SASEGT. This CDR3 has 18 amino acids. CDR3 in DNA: TGTGCCAGCAGTGGAATAATGAACGGACAGGGGTTCGGCAATGAGCAGTTCTTC. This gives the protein CASSGIMNGQGFGNEQFF.

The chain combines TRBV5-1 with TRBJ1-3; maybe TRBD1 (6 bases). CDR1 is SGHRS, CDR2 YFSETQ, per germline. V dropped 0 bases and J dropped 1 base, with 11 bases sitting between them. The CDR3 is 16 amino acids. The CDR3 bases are TGCGCCAGCAGCTTGGAAGAGACAGGATCTGGAAACACCATATATTTT. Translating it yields CASSLEETGSGNTIYF.

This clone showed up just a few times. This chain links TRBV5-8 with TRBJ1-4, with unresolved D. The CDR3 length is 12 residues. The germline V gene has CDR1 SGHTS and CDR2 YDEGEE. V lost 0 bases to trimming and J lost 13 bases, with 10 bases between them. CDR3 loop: CASSLGAGPLFF. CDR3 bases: TGTGCCAGCAGCTTGGGGGCAGGCCCACTGTTTTTT. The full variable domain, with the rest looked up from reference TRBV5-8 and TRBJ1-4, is EAGVTQSPTHLIKTRGQQATLRCSPISGHTSVYWYQQALGLGLQFLLWYDEGEERNRGNFPPRFSGRQFPNYSSELNVNALELEDSALYLCASSLGAGPLFFGSGTQLSVL.